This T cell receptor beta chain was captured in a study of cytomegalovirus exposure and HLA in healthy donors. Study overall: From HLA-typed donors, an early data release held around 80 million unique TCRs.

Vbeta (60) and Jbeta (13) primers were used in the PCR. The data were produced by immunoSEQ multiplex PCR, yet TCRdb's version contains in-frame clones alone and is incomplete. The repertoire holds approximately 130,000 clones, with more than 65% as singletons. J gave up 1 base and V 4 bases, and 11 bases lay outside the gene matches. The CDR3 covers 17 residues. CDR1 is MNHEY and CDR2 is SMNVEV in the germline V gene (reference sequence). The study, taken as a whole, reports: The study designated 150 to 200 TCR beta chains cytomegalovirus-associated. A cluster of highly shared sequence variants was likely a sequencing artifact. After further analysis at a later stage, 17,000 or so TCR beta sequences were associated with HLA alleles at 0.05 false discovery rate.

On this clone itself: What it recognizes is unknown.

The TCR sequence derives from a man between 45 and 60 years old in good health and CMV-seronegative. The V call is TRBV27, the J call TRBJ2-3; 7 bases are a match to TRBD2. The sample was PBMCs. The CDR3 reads CASSSRLAPLGTDTQYF. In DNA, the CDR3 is TGTGCCAGCAGTTCACGACTAGCTCCGCTAGGCACAGATACGCAGTATTTT.